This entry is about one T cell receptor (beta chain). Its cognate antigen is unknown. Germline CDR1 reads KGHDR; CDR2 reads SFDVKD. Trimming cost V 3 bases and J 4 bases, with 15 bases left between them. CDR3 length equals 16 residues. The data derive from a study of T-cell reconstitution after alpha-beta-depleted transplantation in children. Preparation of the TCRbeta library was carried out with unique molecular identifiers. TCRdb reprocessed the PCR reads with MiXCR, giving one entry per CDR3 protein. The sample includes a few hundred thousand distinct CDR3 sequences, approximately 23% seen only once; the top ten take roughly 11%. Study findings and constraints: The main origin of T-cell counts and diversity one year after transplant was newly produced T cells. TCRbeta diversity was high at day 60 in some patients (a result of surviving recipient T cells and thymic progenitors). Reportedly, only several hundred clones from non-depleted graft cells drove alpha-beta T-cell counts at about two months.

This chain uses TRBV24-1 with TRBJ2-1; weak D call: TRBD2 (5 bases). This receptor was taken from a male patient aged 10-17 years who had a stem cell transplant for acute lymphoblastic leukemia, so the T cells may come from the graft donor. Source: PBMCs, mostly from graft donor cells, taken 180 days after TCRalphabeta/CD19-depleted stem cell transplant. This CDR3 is CATSDTKRSFYNEQFF. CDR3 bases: TGTGCCACCAGTGATACTAAGCGGAGCTTTTACAATGAGCAGTTCTTC.